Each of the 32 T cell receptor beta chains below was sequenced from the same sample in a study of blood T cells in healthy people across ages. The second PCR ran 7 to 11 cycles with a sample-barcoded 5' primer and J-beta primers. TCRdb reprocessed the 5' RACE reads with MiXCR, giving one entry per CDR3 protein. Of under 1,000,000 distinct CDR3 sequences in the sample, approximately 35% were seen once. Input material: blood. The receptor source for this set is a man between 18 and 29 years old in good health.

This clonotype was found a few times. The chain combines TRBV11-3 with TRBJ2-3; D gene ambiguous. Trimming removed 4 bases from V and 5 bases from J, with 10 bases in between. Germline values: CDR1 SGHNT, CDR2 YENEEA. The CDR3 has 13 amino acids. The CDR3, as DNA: TGTGCCAGCAGCTCCTCCTTTGAAGATACGCAGTATTTT. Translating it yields CASSSSFEDTQYF.

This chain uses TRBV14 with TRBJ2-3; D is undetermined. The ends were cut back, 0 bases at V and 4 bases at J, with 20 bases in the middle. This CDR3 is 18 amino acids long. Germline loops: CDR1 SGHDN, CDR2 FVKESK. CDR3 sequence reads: CASSQDSRVVRVPDTQYF. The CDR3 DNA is TGTGCCAGCAGCCAAGATAGCCGCGTCGTAAGGGTCCCAGATACGCAGTATTTT.

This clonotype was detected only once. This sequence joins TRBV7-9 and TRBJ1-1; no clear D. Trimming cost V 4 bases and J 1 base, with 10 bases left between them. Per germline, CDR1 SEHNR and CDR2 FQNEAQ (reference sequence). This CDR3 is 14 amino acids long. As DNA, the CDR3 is TGTGCCAGCAGCTCCCTGAGACGGAACACTGAAGCTTTCTTT. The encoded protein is CASSSLRRNTEAFF.

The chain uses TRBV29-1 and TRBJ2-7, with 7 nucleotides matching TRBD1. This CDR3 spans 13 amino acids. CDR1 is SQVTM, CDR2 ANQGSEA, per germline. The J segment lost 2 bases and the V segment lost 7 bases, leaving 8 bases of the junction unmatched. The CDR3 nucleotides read TGCAGCGGAGGGGGCGCGAACACCTACGAGCAGTACTTC. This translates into CSGGGANTYEQYF.

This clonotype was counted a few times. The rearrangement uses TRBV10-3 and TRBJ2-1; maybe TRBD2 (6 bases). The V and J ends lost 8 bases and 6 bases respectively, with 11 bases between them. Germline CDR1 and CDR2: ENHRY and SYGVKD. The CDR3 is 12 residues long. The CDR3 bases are TGTGCCATCGGAGGGAGTAGCAATGAGCAGTTCTTC. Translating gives CAIGGSSNEQFF.

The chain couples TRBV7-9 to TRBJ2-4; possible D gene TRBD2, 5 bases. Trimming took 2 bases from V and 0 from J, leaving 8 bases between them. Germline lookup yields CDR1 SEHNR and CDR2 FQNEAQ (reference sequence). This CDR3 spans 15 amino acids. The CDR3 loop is CASSLSSLAKNIQYF. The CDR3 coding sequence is TGTGCCAGCAGCTTATCTAGCTTAGCCAAAAACATTCAGTACTTC.

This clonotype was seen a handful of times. This CDR3 is CASSYSRNHEQYF. In DNA form, the CDR3 reads TGTGCCAGCAGTTACTCCAGGAACCACGAGCAGTACTTC. The J gene is TRBJ2-7, the V gene TRBV6-2 or TRBV6-3; D unresolved. Deletions cut 0 bases from V and 5 bases from J, with 8 bases between. The CDR3 totals 13 residues. Germline CDR1 is MNHEY and CDR2 is SVGEGT.

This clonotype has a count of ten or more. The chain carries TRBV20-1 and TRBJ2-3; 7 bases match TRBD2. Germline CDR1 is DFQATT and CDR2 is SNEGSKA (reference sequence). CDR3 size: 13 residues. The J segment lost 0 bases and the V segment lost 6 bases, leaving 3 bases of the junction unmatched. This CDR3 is CSASSGSTDTQYF. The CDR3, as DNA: TGCAGTGCGTCTAGCGGAAGCACAGATACGCAGTATTTT.

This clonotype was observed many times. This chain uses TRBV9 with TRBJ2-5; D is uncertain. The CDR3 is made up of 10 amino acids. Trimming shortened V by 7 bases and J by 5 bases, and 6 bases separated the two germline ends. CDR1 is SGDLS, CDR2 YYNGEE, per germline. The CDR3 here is CASGGETQYF. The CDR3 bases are TGTGCCAGCGGTGGGGAGACCCAGTACTTC.

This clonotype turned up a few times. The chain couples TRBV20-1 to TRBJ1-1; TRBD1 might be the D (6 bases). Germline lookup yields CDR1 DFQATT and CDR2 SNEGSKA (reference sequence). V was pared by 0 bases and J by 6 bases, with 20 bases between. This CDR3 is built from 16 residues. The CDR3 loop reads CSARDRLGARSAEAFF. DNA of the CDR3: TGCAGTGCTAGAGATCGATTGGGGGCCCGGTCGGCTGAAGCTTTCTTT.

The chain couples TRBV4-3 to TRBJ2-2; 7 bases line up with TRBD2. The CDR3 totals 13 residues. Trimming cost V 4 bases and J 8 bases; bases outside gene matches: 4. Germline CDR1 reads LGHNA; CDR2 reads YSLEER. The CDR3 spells CASSPLSGGELFF. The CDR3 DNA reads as TGCGCCAGCAGCCCACTTAGCGGGGGGGAGCTGTTTTTT.

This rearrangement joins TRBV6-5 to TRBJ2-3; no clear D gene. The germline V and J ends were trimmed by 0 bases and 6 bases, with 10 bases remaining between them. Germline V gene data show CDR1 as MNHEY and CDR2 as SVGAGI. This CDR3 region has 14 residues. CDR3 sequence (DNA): TGTGCCAGCAGTTACTCTTTAGGTGGCGATACGCAGTATTTT. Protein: CASSYSLGGDTQYF.

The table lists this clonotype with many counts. The CDR3 nucleotides read TGTGCCATCAGTGTCGGGGGAGAGCAGTACTTC. It yields the protein CAISVGGEQYF. The chain employs TRBV10-3 and TRBJ2-5; TRBD2 is a possible D gene (6 bases). Germline values: CDR1 ENHRY, CDR2 SYGVKD. With 4 bases removed from V and 11 bases from J, the gap between germline ends came to 11 bases. This CDR3 has 11 amino acids.

The CDR3 bases are TGCAGCGTTGAAGTCCGGGAGACCCAGTACTTC. Its translation: CSVEVRETQYF. The chain couples TRBV29-1 to TRBJ2-5; the D is unclear. The V end was cut by 1 base, the J end by 5 bases, with 5 bases between. Looked up from germline, CDR1 is SQVTM and CDR2 is ANQGSEA. The CDR3 totals 11 residues.

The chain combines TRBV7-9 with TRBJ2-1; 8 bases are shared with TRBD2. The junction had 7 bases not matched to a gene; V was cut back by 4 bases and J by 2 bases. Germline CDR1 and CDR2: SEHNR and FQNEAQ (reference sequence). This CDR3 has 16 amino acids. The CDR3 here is CASSSLGLATYNEQFF. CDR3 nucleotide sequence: TGTGCCAGCAGCTCCCTCGGACTAGCTACCTACAATGAGCAGTTCTTC.

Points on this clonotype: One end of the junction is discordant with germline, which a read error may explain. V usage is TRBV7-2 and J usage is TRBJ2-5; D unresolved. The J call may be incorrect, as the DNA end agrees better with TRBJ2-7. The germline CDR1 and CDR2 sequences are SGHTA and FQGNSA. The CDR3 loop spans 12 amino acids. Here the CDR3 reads CASILMRNEQYF. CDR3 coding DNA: TGTGCCAGCATCTTAATGCGTAACGAGCAGTACTTC.

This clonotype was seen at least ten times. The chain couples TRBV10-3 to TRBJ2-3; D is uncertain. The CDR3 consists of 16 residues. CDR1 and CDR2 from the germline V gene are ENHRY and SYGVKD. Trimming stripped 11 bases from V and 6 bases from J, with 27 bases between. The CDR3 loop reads CAEEGKALCDGDTQYF. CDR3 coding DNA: TGTGCCGAGGAAGGGAAAGCGCTTTGCGACGGGGATACGCAGTATTTT.

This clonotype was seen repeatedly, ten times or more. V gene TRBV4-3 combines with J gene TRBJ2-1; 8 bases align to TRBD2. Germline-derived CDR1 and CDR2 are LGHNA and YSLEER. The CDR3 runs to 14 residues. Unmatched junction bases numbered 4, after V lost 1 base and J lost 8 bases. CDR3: CASSQGTSTYEQFF. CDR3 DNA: TGCGCCAGCAGCCAAGGGACTAGCACGTATGAGCAGTTCTTC.

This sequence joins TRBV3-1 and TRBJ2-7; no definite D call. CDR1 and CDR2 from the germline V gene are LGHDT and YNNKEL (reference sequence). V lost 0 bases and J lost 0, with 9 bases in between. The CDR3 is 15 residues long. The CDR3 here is CASSQDLESSYEQYF. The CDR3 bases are TGTGCCAGCAGCCAAGATCTCGAGAGCTCCTACGAGCAGTACTTC.

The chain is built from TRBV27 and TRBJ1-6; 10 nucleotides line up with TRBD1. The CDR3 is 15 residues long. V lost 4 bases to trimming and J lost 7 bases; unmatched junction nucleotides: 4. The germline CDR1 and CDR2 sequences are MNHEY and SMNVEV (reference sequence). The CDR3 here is CASSSGDRGNSPLHF. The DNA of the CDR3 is TGTGCCAGCAGTTCCGGGGACAGGGGAAATTCACCCCTCCACTTT.

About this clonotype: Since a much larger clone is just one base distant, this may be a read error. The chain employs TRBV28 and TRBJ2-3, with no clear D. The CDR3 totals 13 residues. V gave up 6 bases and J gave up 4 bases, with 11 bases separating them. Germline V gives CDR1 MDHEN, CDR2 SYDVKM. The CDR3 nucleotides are TGTGCCAGCAGCGGCCCCACCGCAGATACGCAGTATTTT. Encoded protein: CASSGPTADTQYF.

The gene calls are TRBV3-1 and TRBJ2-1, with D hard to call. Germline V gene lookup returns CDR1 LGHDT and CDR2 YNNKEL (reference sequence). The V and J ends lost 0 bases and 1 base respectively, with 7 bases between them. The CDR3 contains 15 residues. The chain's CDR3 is CASSQESQSYNEQFF. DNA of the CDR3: TGTGCCAGCAGCCAAGAATCACAGTCCTACAATGAGCAGTTCTTC.

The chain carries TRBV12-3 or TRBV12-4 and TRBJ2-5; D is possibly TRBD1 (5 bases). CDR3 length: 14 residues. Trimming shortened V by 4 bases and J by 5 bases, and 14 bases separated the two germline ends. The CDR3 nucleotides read TGTGCCAGCAGTTCCCGACAGTCAGAGGAGACCCAGTACTTC. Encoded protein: CASSSRQSEETQYF.

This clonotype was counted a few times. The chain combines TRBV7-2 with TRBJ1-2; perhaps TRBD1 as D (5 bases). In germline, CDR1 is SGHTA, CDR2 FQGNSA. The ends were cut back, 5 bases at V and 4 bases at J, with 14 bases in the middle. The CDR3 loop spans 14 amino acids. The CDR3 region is CASSLDSEGYGYTF. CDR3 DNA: TGTGCCAGCAGCCTAGACAGCGAGGGCTATGGCTACACCTTC.

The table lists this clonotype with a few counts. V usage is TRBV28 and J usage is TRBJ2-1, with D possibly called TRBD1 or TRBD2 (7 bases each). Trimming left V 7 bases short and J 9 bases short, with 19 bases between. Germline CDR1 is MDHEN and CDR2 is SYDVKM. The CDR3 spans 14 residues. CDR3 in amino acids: CASTFDRDYGEQFF. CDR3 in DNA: TGTGCCAGCACCTTTGACAGGGACTACGGTGAGCAGTTCTTC.

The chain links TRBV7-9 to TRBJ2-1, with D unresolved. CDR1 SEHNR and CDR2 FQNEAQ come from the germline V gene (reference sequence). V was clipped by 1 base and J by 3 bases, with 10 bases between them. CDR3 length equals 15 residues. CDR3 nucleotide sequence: TGTGCCAGCAGCTTAGGTCGGGCCCTCTACAATGAGCAGTTCTTC. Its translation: CASSLGRALYNEQFF.

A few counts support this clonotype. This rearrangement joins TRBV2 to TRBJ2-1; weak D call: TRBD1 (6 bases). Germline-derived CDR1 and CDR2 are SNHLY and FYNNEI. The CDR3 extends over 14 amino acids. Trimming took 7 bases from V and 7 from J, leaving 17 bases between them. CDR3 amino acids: CASMKTGDTNEQFF. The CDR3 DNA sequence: TGTGCCAGCATGAAGACAGGAGACACAAATGAGCAGTTCTTC.

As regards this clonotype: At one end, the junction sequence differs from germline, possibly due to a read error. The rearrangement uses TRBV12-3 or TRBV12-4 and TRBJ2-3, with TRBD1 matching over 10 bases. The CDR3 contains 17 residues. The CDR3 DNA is TGTGCCAGCAGTACCTACGTTCCGGGACAGGGGTCCGATACGGAGTATTTT. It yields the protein CASSTYVPGQGSDTEYF.

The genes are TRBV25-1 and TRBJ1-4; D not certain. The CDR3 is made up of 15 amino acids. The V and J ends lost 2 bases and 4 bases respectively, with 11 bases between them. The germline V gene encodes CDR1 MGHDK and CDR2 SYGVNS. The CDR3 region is CASSEPGSYNEKLFF. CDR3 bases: TGTGCCAGCAGTGAACCCGGCAGTTATAATGAAAAACTGTTTTTT.

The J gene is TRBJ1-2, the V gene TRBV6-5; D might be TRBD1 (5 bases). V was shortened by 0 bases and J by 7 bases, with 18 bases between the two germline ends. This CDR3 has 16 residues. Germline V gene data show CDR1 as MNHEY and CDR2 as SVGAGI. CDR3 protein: CASSYSFHETEVGYTF. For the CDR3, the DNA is TGTGCCAGCAGTTACTCGTTTCATGAGACAGAGGTTGGCTACACCTTC.

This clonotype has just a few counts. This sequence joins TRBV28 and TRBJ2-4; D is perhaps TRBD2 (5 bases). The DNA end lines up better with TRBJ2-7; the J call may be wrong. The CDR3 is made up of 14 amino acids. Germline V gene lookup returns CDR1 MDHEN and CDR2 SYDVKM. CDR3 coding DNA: TGTGCCAGCAGTTTTCGGGGTTCGGTAGACGAGCAGTACTTC. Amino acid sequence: CASSFRGSVDEQYF.

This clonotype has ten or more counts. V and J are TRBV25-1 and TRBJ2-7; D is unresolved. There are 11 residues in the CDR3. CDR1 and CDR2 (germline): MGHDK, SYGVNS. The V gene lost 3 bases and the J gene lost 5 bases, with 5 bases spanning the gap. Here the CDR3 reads CASSERHEQYF. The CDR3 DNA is TGTGCCAGCAGTGAGCGGCACGAGCAGTACTTC.